One sample yielded the 9 T cell receptor beta chains listed below, sequenced in a study of cytomegalovirus exposure and HLA in healthy donors. The PCR made use of 60 Vbeta and 13 Jbeta primers. Sequencing was performed with immunoSEQ multiplex PCR; in TCRdb, only in-frame clones are kept and a portion is missing. Of about 110,000 clones in the sample, more than 65% were seen once. Sequenced input: PBMCs. The receptors come from a young man in good health and CMV-seropositive.

V and J are TRBV4-2 and TRBJ2-3; TRBD2 matches at 12 bases. Trimming took 2 bases from V and 4 from J; bases not matched to a gene: 10. Germline CDR1 reads LGHNA; CDR2 reads YNFKEQ. The CDR3 extends over 18 amino acids. The CDR3 sequence is CASSQLAPLAGGADTQYF. CDR3 coding DNA: TGTGCCAGCAGCCAACTGGCGCCTCTAGCGGGGGGGGCAGATACGCAGTATTTT.

The genes are TRBV28 and TRBJ1-1; D possibly corresponds to TRBD1 (6 bases). This CDR3 has 14 residues. Germline V CDR1 and CDR2: MDHEN, SYDVKM. V dropped 8 bases and J dropped 1 base, with 14 bases sitting between them. As DNA, the CDR3 is TGTGCCAGCCTCCAGGGGCCGCCGAACACTGAAGCTTTCTTT. It encodes CASLQGPPNTEAFF.

This chain connects TRBV13 to TRBJ2-2; D is perhaps TRBD2 (6 bases). Germline V CDR1 and CDR2: PRHDT, FYEKMQ (reference sequence). The CDR3 extends over 14 amino acids. Trimming pared 3 bases from V and 4 bases from J, leaving 9 bases between. Here the CDR3 reads CASSLGGVTGELFF. The CDR3 bases are TGTGCCAGCAGCTTGGGGGGTGTCACCGGGGAGCTGTTTTTT. Full variable domain (rest looked up from reference TRBV13 and TRBJ2-2): AAGVIQSPRHLIKEKRETATLKCYPIPRHDTVYWYQQGPGQDPQFLISFYEKMQSDKGSIPDRFSAQQFSDYHSELNMSSLELGDSALYFCASSLGGVTGELFFGEGSRLTVL.

This chain connects TRBV18 to TRBJ2-7; D is possibly TRBD2 (5 bases). Germline V lookup: CDR1 KGHSH, CDR2 LQKENI. The ends were cut back, 0 bases at V and 3 bases at J, with 15 bases in the middle. The CDR3 sequence is 16 residues long. DNA of the CDR3: TGTGCCAGCTCACCACCTAGCGTGGGCAGCTTCTACGAGCAGTACTTC. Its protein product is CASSPPSVGSFYEQYF. The variable domain in full, with the rest retrieved from reference TRBV18 and TRBJ2-7, is NAGVMQNPRHLVRRRGQEARLRCSPMKGHSHVYWYRQLPEEGLKFMVYLQKENIIDESGMPKERFSAEFPKEGPSILRIQQVVRGDSAAYFCASSPPSVGSFYEQYFGPGTRLTVT.

The chain has TRBV9 and TRBJ1-1, with D uncertain. The V gene lost 3 bases and the J gene lost 0 bases, with 6 bases spanning the gap. The germline CDR1 and CDR2 sequences are SGDLS and YYNGEE. CDR3 length: 13 residues. The DNA for the CDR3 is TGTGCCAGCAGCGCAACAGTGAACACTGAAGCTTTCTTT. The encoded protein is CASSATVNTEAFF.

The chain uses TRBV19 and TRBJ1-1; D might be TRBD1 (5 bases). The germline V gene has CDR1 LNHDA and CDR2 SQIVND (reference sequence). The V end lost 6 bases, the J end lost 4 bases, and 15 bases lay between the germline ends. The CDR3 sequence is 14 residues long. The CDR3 here is CASSSRGFRTEAFF. CDR3 nucleotides: TGTGCCAGTAGCTCTAGGGGTTTTCGCACTGAAGCTTTCTTT.

V is TRBV7-9 and J is TRBJ2-1; tentative D call: TRBD1 (5 bases). This CDR3 is built from 13 residues. Germline loops: CDR1 SEHNR, CDR2 FQNEAQ (reference sequence). The V end lost 7 bases, the J end lost 4 bases, and 11 bases lay between the germline ends. CDR3: CASTGRQYNEQFF. CDR3 nucleotide sequence: TGTGCCAGCACAGGGCGGCAGTACAATGAGCAGTTCTTC.

The chain couples TRBV9 to TRBJ1-4, with 7 bases matching TRBD1. V dropped 0 bases and J dropped 4; count of bases not matched to a gene: 3. CDR3 length: 15 amino acids. Per the germline V gene, CDR1 is SGDLS and CDR2 is YYNGEE. CDR3 coding DNA: TGTGCCAGCAGCGTAGGAGGGACAGTTAATGAAAAACTGTTTTTT. Translating it yields CASSVGGTVNEKLFF.

The chain uses TRBV18 and TRBJ1-2; D unresolved. This CDR3 region has 15 residues. The V end lost 3 bases, the J end lost 0 bases, and 11 bases lay between the germline ends. Germline V gives CDR1 KGHSH, CDR2 LQKENI. Written as DNA, the CDR3 is TGTGCCAGCTCACCCAGCGCAACCGCTAACTATGGCTACACCTTC. This codes for CASSPSATANYGYTF.